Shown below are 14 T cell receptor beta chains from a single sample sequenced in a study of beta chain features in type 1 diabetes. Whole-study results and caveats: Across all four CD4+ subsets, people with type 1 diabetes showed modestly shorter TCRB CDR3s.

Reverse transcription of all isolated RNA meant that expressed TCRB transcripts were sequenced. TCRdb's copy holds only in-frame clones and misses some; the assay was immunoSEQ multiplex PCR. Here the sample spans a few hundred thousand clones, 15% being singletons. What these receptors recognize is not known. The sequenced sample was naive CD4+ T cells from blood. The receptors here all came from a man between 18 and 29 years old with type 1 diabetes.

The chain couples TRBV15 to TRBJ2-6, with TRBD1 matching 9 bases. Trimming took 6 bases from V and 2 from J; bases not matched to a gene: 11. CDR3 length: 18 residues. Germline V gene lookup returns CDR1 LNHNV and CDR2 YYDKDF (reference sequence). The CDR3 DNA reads TGTGCCACCAGGGGAACCCGGGACAGGGTGGCTGGGGCCAACGTCCTGACTTTC. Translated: CATRGTRDRVAGANVLTF.

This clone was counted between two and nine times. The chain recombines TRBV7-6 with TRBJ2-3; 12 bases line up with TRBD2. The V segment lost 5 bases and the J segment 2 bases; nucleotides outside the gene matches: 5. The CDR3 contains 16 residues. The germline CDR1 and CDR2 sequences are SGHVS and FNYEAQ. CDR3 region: CASSLGLAGITDTQYF. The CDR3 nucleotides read TGTGCCAGCAGCCTCGGACTAGCGGGGATCACAGATACGCAGTATTTT.

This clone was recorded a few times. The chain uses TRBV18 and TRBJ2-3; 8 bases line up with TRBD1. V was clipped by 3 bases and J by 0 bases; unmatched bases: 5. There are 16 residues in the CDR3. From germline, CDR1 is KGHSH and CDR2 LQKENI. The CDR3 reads CASSPLQGGSTDTQYF. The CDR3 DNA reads TGTGCCAGCTCACCTCTACAGGGGGGTAGCACAGATACGCAGTATTTT.

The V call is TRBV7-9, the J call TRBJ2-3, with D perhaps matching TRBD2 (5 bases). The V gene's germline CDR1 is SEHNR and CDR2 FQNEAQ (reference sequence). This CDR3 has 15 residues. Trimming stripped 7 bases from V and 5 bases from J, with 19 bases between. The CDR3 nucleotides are TGTGCCAGCAACATCCCCCGGCAGGCGGGAGATACGCAGTATTTT. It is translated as CASNIPRQAGDTQYF.

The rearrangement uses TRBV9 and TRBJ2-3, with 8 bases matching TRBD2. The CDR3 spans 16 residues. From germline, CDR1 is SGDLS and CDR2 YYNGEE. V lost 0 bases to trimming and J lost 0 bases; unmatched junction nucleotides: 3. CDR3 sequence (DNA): TGTGCCAGCAGCGTAGCGGGGGGGCCGAGCACAGATACGCAGTATTTT. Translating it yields CASSVAGGPSTDTQYF.

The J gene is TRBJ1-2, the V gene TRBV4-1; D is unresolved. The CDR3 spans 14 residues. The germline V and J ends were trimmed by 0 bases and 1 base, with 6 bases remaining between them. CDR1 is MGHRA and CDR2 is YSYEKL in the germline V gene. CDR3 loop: CASSQDPLNYGYTF. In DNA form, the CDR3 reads TGCGCCAGCAGCCAAGATCCCCTTAACTATGGCTACACCTTC.

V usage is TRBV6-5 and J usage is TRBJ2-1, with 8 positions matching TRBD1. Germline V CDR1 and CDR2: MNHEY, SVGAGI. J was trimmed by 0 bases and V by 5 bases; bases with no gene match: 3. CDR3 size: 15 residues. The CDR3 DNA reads TGTGCCAGCAGTCGACAGGGGTACTCCTACAATGAGCAGTTCTTC. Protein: CASSRQGYSYNEQFF.

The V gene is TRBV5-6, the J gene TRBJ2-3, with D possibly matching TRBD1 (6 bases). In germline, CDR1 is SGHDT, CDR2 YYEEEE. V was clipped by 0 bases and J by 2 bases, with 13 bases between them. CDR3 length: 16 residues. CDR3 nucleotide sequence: TGTGCCAGCAGCTTGGTAGGACAGCCAGACACAGATACGCAGTATTTT. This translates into CASSLVGQPDTDTQYF.

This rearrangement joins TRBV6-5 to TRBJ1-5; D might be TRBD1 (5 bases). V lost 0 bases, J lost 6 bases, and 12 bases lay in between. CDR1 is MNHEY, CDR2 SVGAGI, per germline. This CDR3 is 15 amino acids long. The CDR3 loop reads CASSYSGGGGQPQHF. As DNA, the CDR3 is TGTGCCAGCAGTTACTCGGGGGGTGGCGGTCAGCCCCAGCATTTT.

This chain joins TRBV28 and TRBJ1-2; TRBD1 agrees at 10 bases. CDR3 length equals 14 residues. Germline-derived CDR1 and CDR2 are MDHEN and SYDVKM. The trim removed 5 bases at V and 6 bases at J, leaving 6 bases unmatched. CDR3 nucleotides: TGTGCCAGCAGTGTTGGGACAGGGGTTGATGGCTACACCTTC. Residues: CASSVGTGVDGYTF.

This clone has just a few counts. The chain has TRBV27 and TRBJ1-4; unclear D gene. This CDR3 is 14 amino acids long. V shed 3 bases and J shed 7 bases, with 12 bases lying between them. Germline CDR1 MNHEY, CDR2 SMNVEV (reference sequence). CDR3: CASSLVPRGEKLFF. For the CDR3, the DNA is TGTGCCAGCAGTTTGGTCCCCCGGGGTGAAAAACTGTTTTTT.

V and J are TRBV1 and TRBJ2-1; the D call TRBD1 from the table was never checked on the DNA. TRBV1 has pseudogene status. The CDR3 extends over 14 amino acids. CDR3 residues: CTSSQDRAYNEQFF. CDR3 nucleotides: TGCACCAGCAGCCAAGACAGGGCCTACAATGAGCAGTTCTTC.

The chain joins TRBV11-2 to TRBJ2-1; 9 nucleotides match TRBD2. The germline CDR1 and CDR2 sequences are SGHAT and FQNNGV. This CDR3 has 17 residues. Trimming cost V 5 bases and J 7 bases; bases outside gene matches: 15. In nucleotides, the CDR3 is TGTGCCAGCAGCCCCCAACCCCTTAGCGGGGGAGGGAATGAGCAGTTCTTC. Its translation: CASSPQPLSGGGNEQFF.

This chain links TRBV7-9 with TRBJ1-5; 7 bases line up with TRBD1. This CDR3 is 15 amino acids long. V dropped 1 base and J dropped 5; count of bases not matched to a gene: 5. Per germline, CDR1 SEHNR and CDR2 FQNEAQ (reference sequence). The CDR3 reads CASSLGQGFDQPQHF. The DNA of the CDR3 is TGTGCCAGCAGCTTAGGACAGGGTTTCGATCAGCCCCAGCATTTT.